These T cell receptor beta chains were read from a single sample in a study of control samples from healthy donors and cancer patients. Sequencing was performed with immunoSEQ multiplex PCR; in TCRdb, only in-frame clones are kept and a portion is missing. Among around 64,000 clones listed, about 92% were seen once. The sample was PBMCs. Source of these receptors: a man aged 55-75 years with colorectal cancer. Both conserved end residues are part of each CDR3. The D gene is left open where the match is weak. Size is stated for part of the rows, as once, few or many counts, or as a class when the clone is expanded.

CATRGWGLETQYF | TGTGCCACCAGGGGTTGGGGGTTGGAGACCCAGTACTTC | TRBV15 | NA | NA | TRBJ2-5
CASRSGTGAFQETQYF | TGCGCCAGCAGGTCCGGGACAGGCGCTTTCCAAGAGACCCAGTACTTC | TRBV5-1 | NA | TRBD1 | TRBJ2-5
CASSSGDVRNYGYTF | TGTGCCAGTAGTAGCGGGGACGTCCGTAACTATGGCTACACCTTC | TRBV19 | NA | NA | TRBJ1-2
CASTDLGSPLHF | TGTGCCAGCACCGATCTGGGGTCCCCCCTCCACTTT | TRBV28 | NA | NA | TRBJ1-6
CASSLVSADTQYF | TGTGCCAGCAGTTTGGTGAGCGCAGATACGCAGTATTTT | TRBV6-5 | NA | NA | TRBJ2-3
CASSLGLGYTF | TGTGCCAGCAGTTTGGGGCTAGGCTACACCTTC | TRBV28 | NA | NA | TRBJ1-2
CASSSRQGSLQETQYF | TGTGCCAGCAGCTCCAGACAGGGTTCTCTCCAAGAGACCCAGTACTTC | TRBV5-6 | NA | TRBD1 | TRBJ2-5
CASSSGTSGTNEQFF | TGTGCCAGCAGCTCGGGGACTAGCGGGACCAATGAGCAGTTCTTC | TRBV7-9 | NA | TRBD2 | TRBJ2-1
CASTADRSSYNEQFF | TGTGCCAGTACCGCGGACAGGTCCTCCTACAATGAGCAGTTCTTC | TRBV19 | few | TRBD1 | TRBJ2-1
CASSLRGLGGNQPQHF | TGTGCCAGCAGCCTCAGGGGGTTGGGGGGCAATCAGCCCCAGCATTTT | TRBV7-2 | once | TRBD1 | TRBJ1-5
CASRMGPETEAFF | TGCGCCAGCAGGATGGGACCCGAGACTGAAGCTTTCTTT | TRBV5-1 | NA | NA | TRBJ1-1
CASSLQLGDRDWTGELFF | TGTGCCAGCAGCTTACAGTTAGGGGACAGGGATTGGACCGGGGAGCTGTTTTTT | TRBV7-9 | NA | TRBD1 | TRBJ2-2
CASSLAATDTQYF | TGCGCCAGCAGCTTGGCGGCCACAGATACGCAGTATTTT | TRBV5-1 | NA | NA | TRBJ2-3
CSASSGVSYTF | TGCAGTGCTAGTTCGGGGGTCAGTTACACCTTC | TRBV20-1 | NA | NA | TRBJ1-2
CASSHRQGDYGYTF | TGTGCCAGCAGCCACAGACAGGGCGACTATGGCTACACCTTC | TRBV6-5 | NA | TRBD1 | TRBJ1-2
CASSQAGSPVGELFF | TGTGCCAGCAGCCAAGCGGGGTCGCCGGTCGGGGAGCTGTTTTTT | TRBV3-1/TRBV3-2 | NA | NA | TRBJ2-2
CASSANQGVTYEQYF | TGCGCCAGCAGCGCGAACCAGGGTGTAACCTACGAGCAGTACTTC | TRBV10-2 | NA | NA | TRBJ2-7
CASSPGTQSTVQYF | TGCGCCAGCAGCCCGGGGACTCAATCTACGGTTCAGTACTTC | TRBV4-3 | NA | NA | TRBJ2-4
CASKGGPRRNYGYTF | TGTGCCAGTAAGGGGGGGCCGCGCCGAAACTATGGCTACACCTTC | TRBV19 | few | NA | TRBJ1-2